The 15 T cell receptor beta chains presented below share a single source sample, sequenced in a study of T cell repertoires in cytomegalovirus infection. TCRdb used MiXCR to reprocess the reads, holding one entry per CDR3 protein. The profile covers about 51,000 distinct CDR3 sequences, with around 18% appearing a single time and around 27% taken by the ten largest. No cognate antigen is known for these TCRs. The sequences come from CD8+ T cells from cultured PBMCs, collected from culture after CMV antigen stimulation. The receptors here all came from a human donor in good health (CMV status not recorded). Some clones in this sample may be carry-over from other donors' samples.

The chain carries TRBV28 and TRBJ2-7; possibly TRBD2 for D (7 bases). The CDR3 has 16 amino acids. Looked up from germline, CDR1 is MDHEN and CDR2 is SYDVKM. V was shortened by 4 bases and J by 4 bases, with 20 bases between the two germline ends. The CDR3 DNA reads TGTGCCAGCAGTTGGGGGGGTTGGGGGGGCACTTACGAGCAGTACTTC. Translation: CASSWGGWGGTYEQYF.

This clonotype occurred a few times. The V gene is TRBV7-7, the J gene TRBJ2-2; 9 bases agree with TRBD1. Germline V gene sequence: CDR1 SSHAT, CDR2 FNYEAQ (reference sequence). Unmatched junction bases numbered 3, after V lost 4 bases and J lost 3 bases. CDR3 length: 15 residues. CDR3 loop: CASSSRQGDTGELFF. The CDR3 DNA is TGTGCCAGCAGCTCGAGACAGGGGGACACCGGGGAGCTGTTTTTT.

This clonotype was observed a few times. The chain uses TRBV6-2 or TRBV6-3 and TRBJ1-1, with a possible D match to TRBD1 (5 bases). The CDR3 consists of 13 residues. Deletions cut 5 bases from V and 1 base from J, with 8 bases between. Germline assignment: CDR1 MNHEY and CDR2 SVGEGT. CDR3 protein: CASSQGPNTEAFF. CDR3 in DNA: TGTGCCAGCAGTCAGGGCCCGAACACTGAAGCTTTCTTT.

The chain is built from TRBV6-1 and TRBJ2-7; TRBD1 aligns across 8 bases. The germline gives CDR1 MNHNS, CDR2 SASEGT. This CDR3 has 15 residues. Trimming removed 5 bases from V and 3 bases from J; junction bases left unmatched: 9. The CDR3 DNA reads TGTGCCAGCAGTTCCCAGGGGGCGCCTCGCTACGAGCAGTACTTC. This encodes CASSSQGAPRYEQYF.

This clonotype was picked up many times. The chain carries TRBV10-3 and TRBJ2-7, with 10 bases aligning to TRBD1. Germline trimming cut 6 bases from V and 5 bases from J; bases unmatched to any gene: 7. The V gene's germline CDR1 is ENHRY and CDR2 SYGVKD. The CDR3 spans 14 residues. The CDR3 spells CAIRGQGVSNEQYF. As DNA, the CDR3 is TGTGCCATCAGAGGACAGGGGGTTTCCAACGAGCAGTACTTC.

The chain employs TRBV9 and TRBJ1-1; D is ambiguous. Trimming took off 4 bases at V and 6 bases at J, with 22 bases between the two ends. Germline loops: CDR1 SGDLS, CDR2 YYNGEE. The CDR3 covers 16 residues. In nucleotides, the CDR3 is TGTGCCAGCAGCCCAACAAGCCGAGGCTGGGTCTCTGAAGCTTTCTTT. Its translation: CASSPTSRGWVSEAFF.

V gene TRBV20-1 combines with J gene TRBJ2-7, with a possible D match to TRBD1 (5 bases). The germline V and J ends were trimmed by 0 bases and 1 base, with 10 bases remaining between them. CDR1 DFQATT and CDR2 SNEGSKA come from the germline V gene (reference sequence). This CDR3 region has 14 residues. This chain's CDR3 is CSARDPRQSYEQYF. The CDR3 coding sequence is TGCAGTGCTAGAGATCCCCGACAGTCCTACGAGCAGTACTTC.

The chain carries TRBV7-8 and TRBJ1-4; D is unclear. This CDR3 region has 13 residues. The germline CDR1 and CDR2 sequences are SGHVS and FQNEAQ. V was shortened by 4 bases and J by 12 bases, with 15 bases between the two germline ends. CDR3 protein: CASSSQMDSELFF. The CDR3 DNA sequence: TGTGCCAGCAGCTCCCAGATGGACTCGGAACTGTTTTTT.

The chain is built from TRBV7-2 and TRBJ2-1; 13 bases align to TRBD2. The CDR3 covers 17 residues. Germline assignment: CDR1 SGHTA and CDR2 FQGNSA. Germline trimming cut 0 bases from V and 9 bases from J; bases unmatched to any gene: 8. The CDR3 is CASSLARTSGGGGEQFF. CDR3 in DNA: TGTGCCAGCAGCTTAGCCCGGACTAGCGGGGGCGGGGGTGAGCAGTTCTTC.

This clonotype was seen a few times. This chain joins TRBV6-1 and TRBJ2-4; D not resolved. The CDR3 contains 15 residues. The V and J ends lost 1 base and 6 bases respectively, with 13 bases between them. Germline values: CDR1 MNHNS, CDR2 SASEGT. The CDR3 coding sequence is TGTGCCAGCAGTGAAGACACACAGATCGGAAACATTCAGTACTTC. Translation gives CASSEDTQIGNIQYF.

This clonotype showed up just a few times. This rearrangement joins TRBV7-9 to TRBJ2-5, with unresolved D. V was trimmed by 3 bases and J by 0 bases, leaving 14 bases between them. The CDR3 consists of 16 residues. Germline assignment: CDR1 SEHNR and CDR2 FQNEAQ (reference sequence). The DNA of the CDR3 is TGTGCCAGCAGCTTCAGAAGGGATCTGTACCAAGAGACCCAGTACTTC. This sequence encodes CASSFRRDLYQETQYF.

The CDR3 sequence is CASSYLREDTGELFF. In DNA, the CDR3 is TGTGCCAGCAGTTACCTGCGGGAGGACACCGGGGAGCTGTTTTTT. The gene calls are TRBV6-2 or TRBV6-3 and TRBJ2-2; TRBD2 aligns across 8 bases. The ends lost 2 bases at V and 3 bases at J; junction bases unmatched: 2. Germline V gene lookup returns CDR1 MNHEY and CDR2 SVGEGT. The CDR3 extends over 15 amino acids.

The J gene is TRBJ2-5, the V gene TRBV6-2 or TRBV6-3; TRBD2 might be the D (6 bases). The CDR3 has 12 amino acids. Trimming cost V 5 bases and J 5 bases, with 9 bases left between them. Germline CDR1 reads MNHEY; CDR2 reads SVGEGT. The DNA of the CDR3 is TGTGCCAGCAGTCTTGCGGGGGAGACCCAGTACTTC. Its protein product is CASSLAGETQYF.

This clonotype was seen a few times. The genes are TRBV12-5 and TRBJ2-1; tentative D call: TRBD2 (5 bases). The V gene lost 4 bases and the J gene lost 8 bases, with 21 bases spanning the gap. Germline values: CDR1 LGHNT, CDR2 FRNRAP. This CDR3 region has 16 residues. The CDR3 sequence: CASGSPSLGPWDEQFF. CDR3 nucleotide sequence: TGTGCTAGTGGTTCCCCATCACTAGGCCCTTGGGATGAGCAGTTCTTC.

This chain connects TRBV20-1 to TRBJ2-1; 8 bases line up with TRBD1. This CDR3 has 11 amino acids. Germline CDR1 is DFQATT and CDR2 is SNEGSKA (reference sequence). V lost 7 bases to trimming and J lost 9 bases; unmatched junction nucleotides: 5. The CDR3 reads CSVTGGTEQFF. The CDR3 DNA sequence: TGCAGTGTTACAGGGGGAACTGAGCAGTTCTTC.